This TCR beta chain was recorded in a study of sequential checkpoint blockade in melanoma. The count of this clone is one. Described treatment: randomized to nivolumab then ipilimumab (arm A) or the reverse (arm B). DNA-damaging chemotherapy had not been given to any patient beforehand. Here immunoSEQ multiplex PCR was the method, and the copy in TCRdb shows in-frame clones only, minus some. Counted here are around 40,000 clones, 80% to 90% occurring once; the ten biggest clones make up 10% to 15%. Germline V gene lookup returns CDR1 MNHEY and CDR2 SMNVEV (reference sequence). Trimming removed 8 bases from V and 2 bases from J; junction bases left unmatched: 20. The CDR3 has 19 residues.

This receptor was obtained from a human donor with melanoma. Specimen: CD8+ T cells sorted from blood (inferred from file names), collected from a patient given nivolumab and ipilimumab in sequence. This chain connects TRBV27 to TRBJ2-3, with 9 bases lining up with TRBD2. CDR3: CASLPLGVLAGKNTDTQYF. As DNA, the CDR3 is TGTGCCAGCCTACCCCTCGGGGTGCTAGCGGGGAAGAACACAGATACGCAGTATTTT.